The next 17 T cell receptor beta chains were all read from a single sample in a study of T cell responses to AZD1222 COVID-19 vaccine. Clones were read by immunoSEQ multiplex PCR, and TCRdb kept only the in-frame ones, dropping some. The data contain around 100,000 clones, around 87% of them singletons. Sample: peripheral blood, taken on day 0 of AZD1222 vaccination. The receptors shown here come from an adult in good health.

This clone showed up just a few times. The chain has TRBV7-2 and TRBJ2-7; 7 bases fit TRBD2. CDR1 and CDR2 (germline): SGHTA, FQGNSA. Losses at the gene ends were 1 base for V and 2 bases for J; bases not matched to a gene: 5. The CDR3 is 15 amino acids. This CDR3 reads CASSLGLAVAYEQYF. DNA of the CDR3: TGTGCCAGCAGCTTAGGTCTAGCGGTTGCCTACGAGCAGTACTTC.

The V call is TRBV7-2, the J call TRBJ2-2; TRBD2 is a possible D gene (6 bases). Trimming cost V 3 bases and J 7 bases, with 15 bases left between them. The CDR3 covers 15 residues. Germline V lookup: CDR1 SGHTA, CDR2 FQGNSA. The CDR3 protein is CASSLAGRDGGELFF. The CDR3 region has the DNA TGTGCCAGCAGCTTGGCGGGGAGAGATGGCGGGGAGCTGTTTTTT.

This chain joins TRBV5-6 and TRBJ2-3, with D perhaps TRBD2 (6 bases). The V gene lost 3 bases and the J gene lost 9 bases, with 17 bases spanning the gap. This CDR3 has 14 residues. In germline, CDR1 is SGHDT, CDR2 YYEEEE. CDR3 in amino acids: CASSYGRLVGTQYF. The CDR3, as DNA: TGTGCCAGCAGCTACGGCCGACTAGTAGGAACGCAGTATTTT.

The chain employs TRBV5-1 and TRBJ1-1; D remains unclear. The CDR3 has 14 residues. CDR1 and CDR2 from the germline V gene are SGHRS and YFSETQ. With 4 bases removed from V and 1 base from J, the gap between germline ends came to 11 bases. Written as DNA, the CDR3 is TGCGCCAGCAGCACCCCGACCCAGAACACTGAAGCTTTCTTT. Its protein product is CASSTPTQNTEAFF.

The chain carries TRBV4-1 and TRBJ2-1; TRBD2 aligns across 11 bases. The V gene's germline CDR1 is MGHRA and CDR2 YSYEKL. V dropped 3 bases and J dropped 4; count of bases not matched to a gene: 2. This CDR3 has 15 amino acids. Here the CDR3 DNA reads TGCGCCAGCAGCCAGACTAGCGGGGAGTACAATGAGCAGTTCTTC. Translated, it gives CASSQTSGEYNEQFF.

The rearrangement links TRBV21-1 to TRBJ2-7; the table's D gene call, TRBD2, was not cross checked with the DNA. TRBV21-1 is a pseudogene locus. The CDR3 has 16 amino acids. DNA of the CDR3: TGTGCCAGCAGCAAAGATAGGAGGACGTTGAATCTCGGGCAGTACTTC. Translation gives CASSKDRRTLNLGQYF.

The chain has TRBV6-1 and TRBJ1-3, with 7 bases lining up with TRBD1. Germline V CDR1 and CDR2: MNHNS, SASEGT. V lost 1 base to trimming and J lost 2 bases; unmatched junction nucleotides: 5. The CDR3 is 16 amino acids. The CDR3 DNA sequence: TGTGCCAGCAGTGAAGATGACAGGGCGGCTGGAAACACCATATATTTT. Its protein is CASSEDDRAAGNTIYF.

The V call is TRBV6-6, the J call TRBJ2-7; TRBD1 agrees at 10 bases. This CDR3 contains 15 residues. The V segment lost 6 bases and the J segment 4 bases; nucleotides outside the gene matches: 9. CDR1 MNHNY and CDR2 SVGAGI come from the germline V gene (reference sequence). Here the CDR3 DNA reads TGTGCCAGCAGCCTACCCGGGACAGGGGAGTACGAGCAGTACTTC. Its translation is CASSLPGTGEYEQYF.

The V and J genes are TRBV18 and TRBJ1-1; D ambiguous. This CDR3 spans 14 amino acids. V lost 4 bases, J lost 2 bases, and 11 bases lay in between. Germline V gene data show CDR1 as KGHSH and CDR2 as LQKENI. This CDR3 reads CASSLGSGNTEAFF. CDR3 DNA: TGTGCCAGCTCACTTGGGTCCGGAAACACTGAAGCTTTCTTT.

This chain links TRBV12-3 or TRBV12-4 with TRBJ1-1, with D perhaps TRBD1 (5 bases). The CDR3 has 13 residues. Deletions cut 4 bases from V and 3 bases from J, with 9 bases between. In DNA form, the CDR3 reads TGTGCCAGCAGTTCAAGCAGGGACACTGAAGCTTTCTTT. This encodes CASSSSRDTEAFF.

CDR3 sequence: CASSTLQGGSYEQYF. The CDR3 nucleotides are TGTGCCAGCAGTACCTTACAGGGAGGGTCCTACGAGCAGTACTTC. This sequence joins TRBV6-5 and TRBJ2-7; a weak D match, TRBD2 (7 bases). This CDR3 contains 15 residues. Looked up from germline, CDR1 is MNHEY and CDR2 is SVGAGI. V was cut by 5 bases and J by 1 base, with 15 bases left in between.

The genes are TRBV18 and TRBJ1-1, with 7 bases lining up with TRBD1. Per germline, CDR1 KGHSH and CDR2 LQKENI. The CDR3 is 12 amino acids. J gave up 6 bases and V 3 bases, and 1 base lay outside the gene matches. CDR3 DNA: TGTGCCAGCTCACCCGGACAGGCTGAAGCTTTCTTT. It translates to CASSPGQAEAFF. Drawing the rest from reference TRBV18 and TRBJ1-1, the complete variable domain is NAGVMQNPRHLVRRRGQEARLRCSPMKGHSHVYWYRQLPEEGLKFMVYLQKENIIDESGMPKERFSAEFPKEGPSILRIQQVVRGDSAAYFCASSPGQAEAFFGQGTRLTVV.

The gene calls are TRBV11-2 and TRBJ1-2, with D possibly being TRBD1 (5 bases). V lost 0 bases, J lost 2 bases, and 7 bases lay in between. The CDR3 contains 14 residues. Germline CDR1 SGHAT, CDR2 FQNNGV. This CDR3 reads CASSLDGGNYGYTF. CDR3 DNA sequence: TGTGCCAGCAGCTTAGACGGGGGGAACTATGGCTACACCTTC.

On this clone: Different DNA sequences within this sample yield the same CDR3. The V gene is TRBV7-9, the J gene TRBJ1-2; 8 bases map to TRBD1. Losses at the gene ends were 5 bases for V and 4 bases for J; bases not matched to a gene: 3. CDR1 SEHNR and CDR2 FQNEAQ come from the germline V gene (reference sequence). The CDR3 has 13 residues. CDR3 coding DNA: TGTGCCAGCAGCCCGGGGACAGGCTATGGCTACACCTTC. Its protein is CASSPGTGYGYTF.

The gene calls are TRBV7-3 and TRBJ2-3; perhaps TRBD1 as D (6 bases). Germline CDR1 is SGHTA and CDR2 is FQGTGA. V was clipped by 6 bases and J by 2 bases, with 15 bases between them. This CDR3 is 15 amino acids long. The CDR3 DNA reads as TGTGCCAGCAGTTTGCAGGGGATATTCACAGATACGCAGTATTTT. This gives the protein CASSLQGIFTDTQYF.

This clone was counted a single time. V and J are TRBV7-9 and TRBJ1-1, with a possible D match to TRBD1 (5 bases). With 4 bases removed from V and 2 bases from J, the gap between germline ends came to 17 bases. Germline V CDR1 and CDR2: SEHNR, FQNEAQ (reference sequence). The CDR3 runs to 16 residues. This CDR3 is CASSSLGGAGNTEAFF. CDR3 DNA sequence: TGTGCCAGCAGCTCTCTTGGAGGGGCAGGCAACACTGAAGCTTTCTTT.

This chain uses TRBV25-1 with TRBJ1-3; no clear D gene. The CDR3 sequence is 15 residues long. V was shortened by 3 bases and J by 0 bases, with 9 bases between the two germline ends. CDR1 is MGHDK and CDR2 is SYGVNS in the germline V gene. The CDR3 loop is CASSDTGSSGNTIYF. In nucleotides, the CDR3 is TGTGCCAGCAGTGATACCGGGTCCTCTGGAAACACCATATATTTT.